The sequence of this T cell receptor beta chain was determined in a study of CD8+ T cells in alopecia areata. General study results and limits: Possibly because of HLA-related factors, TCR sharing was less clear across patients than in mice.

Turning to this clone: Antigen: not known.

Treatment defined: oral pan-JAK inhibitor, 5-10 mg twice daily. CDR1 SGHTA and CDR2 FQGNSA come from the germline V gene. This CDR3 has 14 amino acids. V gave up 5 bases and J gave up 0 bases, with 11 bases separating them. RNA, once extracted, was reverse transcribed into cDNA for use as the sequencing template. Clones were sequenced by immunoSEQ multiplex PCR, and TCRdb holds only the in-frame ones, with some missing. Of around 190,000 clones in the sample, more than 55% were seen once. This chain connects TRBV7-2 to TRBJ2-7, with D unresolved. This sequence was found in a human donor with alopecia areata. Sample: CD4+ T cells sorted from blood, taken at week 4, from a patient treated with tofacitinib. The CDR3 bases are TGTGCCAGCAGCGGCTTTGCTCACTCCTACGAGCAGTACTTC. Its protein product is CASSGFAHSYEQYF. The whole variable domain, filled in from reference TRBV7-2 and TRBJ2-7, reads GAGVSQSPSNKVTEKGKDVELRCDPISGHTALYWYRQSLGQGLEFLIYFQGNSAPDKSGLPSDRFSAERTGGSVSTLTIQRTQQEDSAVYLCASSGFAHSYEQYFGPGTRLTVT.